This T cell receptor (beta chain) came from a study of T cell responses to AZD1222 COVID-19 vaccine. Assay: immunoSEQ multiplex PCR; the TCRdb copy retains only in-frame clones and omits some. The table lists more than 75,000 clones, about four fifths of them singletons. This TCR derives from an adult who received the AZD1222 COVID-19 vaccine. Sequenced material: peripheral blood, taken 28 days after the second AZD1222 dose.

CDR3 residues: CASSQESAHNQPQHF. CDR3 coding DNA: TGCGCCAGCAGCCAAGAATCAGCTCACAATCAGCCCCAGCATTTT. The chain couples TRBV4-1 to TRBJ1-5; D not certain. There are 15 residues in the CDR3. Germline values: CDR1 MGHRA, CDR2 YSYEKL. V lost 0 bases and J 3 bases, leaving 9 bases between the germline ends.